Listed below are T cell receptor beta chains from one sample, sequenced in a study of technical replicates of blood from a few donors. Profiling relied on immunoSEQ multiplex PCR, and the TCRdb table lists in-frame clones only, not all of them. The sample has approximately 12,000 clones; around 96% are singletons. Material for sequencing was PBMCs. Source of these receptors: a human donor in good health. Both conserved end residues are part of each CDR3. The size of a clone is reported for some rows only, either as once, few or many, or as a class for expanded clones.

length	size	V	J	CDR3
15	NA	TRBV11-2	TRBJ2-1	CASSSLGTSDSQQFF
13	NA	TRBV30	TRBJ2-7	CAWSVGVAGGEYF
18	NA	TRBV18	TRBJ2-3	CASSQTSGRAWGTDTQYF
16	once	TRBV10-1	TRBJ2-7	CASSPRQGTVGYEQYF
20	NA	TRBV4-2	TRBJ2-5	CASSQDLVGLAGGPRETQYF
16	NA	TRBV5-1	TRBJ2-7	CASSLALAGELSEQYF
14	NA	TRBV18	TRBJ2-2	CASSPPRDTGELFF
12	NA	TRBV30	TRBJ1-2	CAWSVTGAGYTF
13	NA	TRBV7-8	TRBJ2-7	CASSSAHYYEQYF
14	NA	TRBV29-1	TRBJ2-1	CSVRPDATPGEQFF
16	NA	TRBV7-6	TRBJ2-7	CASSPGTSGLTYEQYF
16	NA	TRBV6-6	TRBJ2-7	CASTFGDTGISYEQYF
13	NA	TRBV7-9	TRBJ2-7	CASSPPGIPEQYF
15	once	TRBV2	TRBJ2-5	CASSERGRLTETQYF
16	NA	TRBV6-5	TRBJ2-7	CASSYSTGTGTDEQYF
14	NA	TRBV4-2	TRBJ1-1	CASSQEQGTTEAFF
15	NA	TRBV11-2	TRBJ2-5	CASSSPQGAYETQYF
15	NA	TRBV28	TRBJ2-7	CASSFGGQGDYEQYF
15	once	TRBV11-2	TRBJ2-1	CASSIQTSGRNEQFF
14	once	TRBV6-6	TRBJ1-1	CASSKDRTNTEAFF
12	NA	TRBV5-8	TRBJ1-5	CASSLIDQPQHF
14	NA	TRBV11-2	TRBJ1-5	CASSTQGVGQPQHF
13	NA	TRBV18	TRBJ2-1	CASSPGLSSGQFF
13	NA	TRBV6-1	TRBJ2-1	CASSAGTGEEQFF
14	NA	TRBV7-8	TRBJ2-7	CASSLEAGAYEQYF
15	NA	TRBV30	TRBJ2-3	CAFTPGQGSADTQYF
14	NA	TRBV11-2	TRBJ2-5	CASSFDRLLKTQYF
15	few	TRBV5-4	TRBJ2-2	CASSSLLSRTGELFF
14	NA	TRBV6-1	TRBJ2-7	CASSEKTDLYEQYF
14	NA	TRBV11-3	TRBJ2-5	CASSRYGAQETQYF
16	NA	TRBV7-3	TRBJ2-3	CASSPGTSGATDTQYF
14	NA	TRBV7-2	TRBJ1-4	CASSPRQGAEKLFF
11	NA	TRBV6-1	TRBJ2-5	CASTPEETQYF
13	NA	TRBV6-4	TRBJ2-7	CARAVEGQGVQYF
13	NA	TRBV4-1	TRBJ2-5	CASSRDRGETQYF
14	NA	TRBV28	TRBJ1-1	CASSLGAGNTEAFF
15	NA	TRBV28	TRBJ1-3	CASIEASLSGNTIYF
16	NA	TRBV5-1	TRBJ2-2	CASSQTSGSGTGELFF
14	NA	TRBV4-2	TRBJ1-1	CASSQAGSDTEAFF